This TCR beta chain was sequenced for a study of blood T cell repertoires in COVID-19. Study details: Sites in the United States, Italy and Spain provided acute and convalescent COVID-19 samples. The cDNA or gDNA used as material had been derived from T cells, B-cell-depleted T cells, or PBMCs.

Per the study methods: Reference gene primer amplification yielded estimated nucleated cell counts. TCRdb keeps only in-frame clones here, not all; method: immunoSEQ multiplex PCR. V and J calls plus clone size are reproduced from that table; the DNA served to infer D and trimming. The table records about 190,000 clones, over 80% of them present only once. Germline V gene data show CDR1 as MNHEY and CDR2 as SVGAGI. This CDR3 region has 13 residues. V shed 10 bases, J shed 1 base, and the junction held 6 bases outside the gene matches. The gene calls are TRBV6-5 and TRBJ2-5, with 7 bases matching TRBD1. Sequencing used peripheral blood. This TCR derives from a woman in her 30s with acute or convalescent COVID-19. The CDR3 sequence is CAIRDRAQETQYF. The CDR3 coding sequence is TGTGCCATTAGGGACAGAGCCCAAGAGACCCAGTACTTC.